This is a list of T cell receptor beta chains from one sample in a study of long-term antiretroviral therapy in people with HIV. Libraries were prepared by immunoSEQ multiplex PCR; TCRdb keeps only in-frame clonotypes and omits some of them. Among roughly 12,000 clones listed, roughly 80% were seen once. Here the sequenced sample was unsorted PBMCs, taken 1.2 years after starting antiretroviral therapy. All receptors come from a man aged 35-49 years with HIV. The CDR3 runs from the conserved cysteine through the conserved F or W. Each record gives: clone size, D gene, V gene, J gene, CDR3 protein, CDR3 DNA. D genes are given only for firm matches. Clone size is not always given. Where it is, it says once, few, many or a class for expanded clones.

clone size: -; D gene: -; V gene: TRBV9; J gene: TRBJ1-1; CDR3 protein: CASSQGQTVNTEAFF; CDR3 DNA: TGTGCCAGCAGTCAGGGGCAGACAGTTAACACTGAAGCTTTCTTT
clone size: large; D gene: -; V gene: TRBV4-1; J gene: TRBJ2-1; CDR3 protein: CASSQEAQSSYNEQFF; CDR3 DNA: TGCGCCAGCAGCCAAGAGGCCCAGAGCTCCTACAATGAGCAGTTCTTC
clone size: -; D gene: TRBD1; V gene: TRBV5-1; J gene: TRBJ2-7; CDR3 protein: CASSGDRMDEQYF; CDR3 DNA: TGCGCCAGCAGCGGGGACAGGATGGACGAGCAGTACTTC
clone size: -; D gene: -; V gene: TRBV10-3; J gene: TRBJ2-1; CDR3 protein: CAISEWASAMSYNEQFF; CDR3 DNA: TGTGCCATCAGTGAGTGGGCTAGCGCCATGTCCTACAATGAGCAGTTCTTC
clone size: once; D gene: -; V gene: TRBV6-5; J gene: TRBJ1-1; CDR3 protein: CASRKTVLTEAFF; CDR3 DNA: TGTGCCAGCAGGAAGACAGTACTCACTGAAGCTTTCTTT
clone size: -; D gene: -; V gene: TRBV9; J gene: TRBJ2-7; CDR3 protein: CASSLQDNYEQYF; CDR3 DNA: TGTGCCAGCAGCTTACAGGATAACTACGAGCAGTACTTC
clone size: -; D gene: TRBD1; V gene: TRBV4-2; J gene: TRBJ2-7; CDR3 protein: CASSLGTVSSYEQYF; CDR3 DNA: TGTGCCAGCAGCCTCGGGACAGTTAGCTCCTACGAGCAGTACTTC
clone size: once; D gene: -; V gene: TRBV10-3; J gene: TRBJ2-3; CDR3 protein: CAKRASDTDTQYF; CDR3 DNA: TGTGCCAAGCGTGCGAGTGACACAGATACGCAGTATTTT
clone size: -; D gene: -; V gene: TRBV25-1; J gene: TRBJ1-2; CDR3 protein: CASSDGGRYGYTF; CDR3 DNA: TGTGCCAGCAGTGATGGGGGGCGGTATGGCTACACCTTC
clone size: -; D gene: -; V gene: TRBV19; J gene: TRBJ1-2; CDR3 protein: CASSIRAGQNYGYTF; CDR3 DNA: TGTGCCAGTAGTATAAGAGCAGGCCAAAACTATGGCTACACCTTC